This T cell receptor beta chain was found in a study of shared T cell receptors in the human thymus. Generated by immunoSEQ multiplex PCR, the TCRdb table keeps only in-frame clones and is missing some. Seen here are some 400,000 clones, 95% observed once, and the top ten hold roughly 0.02%. Deletions cut 3 bases from V and 2 bases from J, with 20 bases between. The germline V gene has CDR1 MDHEN and CDR2 SYDVKM. This CDR3 is built from 18 residues. The source is a human donor. The sequencing sample was made of thymocytes. The rearrangement uses TRBV28 and TRBJ2-1; possibly TRBD2 for D (5 bases). CDR3 DNA: TGTGCCAGCAGTTTTAATCCTGGCGGGCGGGCTCCCTACAATGAGCAGTTCTTC. Its protein is CASSFNPGGRAPYNEQFF.